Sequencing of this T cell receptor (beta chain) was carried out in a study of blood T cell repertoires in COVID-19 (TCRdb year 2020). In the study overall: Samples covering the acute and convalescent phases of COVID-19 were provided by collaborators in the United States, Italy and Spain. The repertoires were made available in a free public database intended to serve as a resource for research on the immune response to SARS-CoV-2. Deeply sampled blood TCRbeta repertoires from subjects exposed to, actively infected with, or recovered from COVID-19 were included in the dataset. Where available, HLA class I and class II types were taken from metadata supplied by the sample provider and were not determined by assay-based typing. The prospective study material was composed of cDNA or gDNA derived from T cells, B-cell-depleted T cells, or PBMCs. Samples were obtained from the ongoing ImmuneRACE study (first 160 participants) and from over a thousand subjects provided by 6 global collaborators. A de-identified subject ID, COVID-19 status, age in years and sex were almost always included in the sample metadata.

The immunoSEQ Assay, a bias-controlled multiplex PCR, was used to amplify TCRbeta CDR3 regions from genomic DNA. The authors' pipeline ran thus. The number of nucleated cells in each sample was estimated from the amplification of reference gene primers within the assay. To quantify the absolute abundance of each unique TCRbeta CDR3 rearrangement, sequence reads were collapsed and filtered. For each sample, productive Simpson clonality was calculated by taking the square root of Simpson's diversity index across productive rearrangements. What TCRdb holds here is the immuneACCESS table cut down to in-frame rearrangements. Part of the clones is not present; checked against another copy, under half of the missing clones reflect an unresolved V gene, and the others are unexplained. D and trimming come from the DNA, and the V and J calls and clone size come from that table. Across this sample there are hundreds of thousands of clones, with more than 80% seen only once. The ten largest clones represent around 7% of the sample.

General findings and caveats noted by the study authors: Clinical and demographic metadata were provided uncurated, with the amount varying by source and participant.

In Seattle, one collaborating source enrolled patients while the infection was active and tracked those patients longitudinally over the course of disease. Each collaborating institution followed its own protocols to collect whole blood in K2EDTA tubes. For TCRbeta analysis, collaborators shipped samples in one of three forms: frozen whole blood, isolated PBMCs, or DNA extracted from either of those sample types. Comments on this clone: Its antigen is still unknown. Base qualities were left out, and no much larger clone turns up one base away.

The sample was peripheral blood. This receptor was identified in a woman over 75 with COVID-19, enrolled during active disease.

The CDR3 protein: CAWSLGSVSLAVTDTQYF. At the DNA level, the sequence is TGTGCCTGGAGTCTGGGGTCGGTTTCTCTAGCGGTCACAGATACGCAGTATTTT. This chain joins TRBV30 to TRBJ2-3; 7 of the junction bases match TRBD2. In the germline V gene (reference sequence), CDR1 corresponds to GTSNPN and CDR2 to SVGIG. Relative to germline, V is missing 2 bases and J is missing 2 bases, with 16 bases of the junction outside any gene match. The CDR3 goes from the cysteine to the phenylalanine over 18 residues. CDR3 DNA only is kept here, 54 bases in frame from base 1.